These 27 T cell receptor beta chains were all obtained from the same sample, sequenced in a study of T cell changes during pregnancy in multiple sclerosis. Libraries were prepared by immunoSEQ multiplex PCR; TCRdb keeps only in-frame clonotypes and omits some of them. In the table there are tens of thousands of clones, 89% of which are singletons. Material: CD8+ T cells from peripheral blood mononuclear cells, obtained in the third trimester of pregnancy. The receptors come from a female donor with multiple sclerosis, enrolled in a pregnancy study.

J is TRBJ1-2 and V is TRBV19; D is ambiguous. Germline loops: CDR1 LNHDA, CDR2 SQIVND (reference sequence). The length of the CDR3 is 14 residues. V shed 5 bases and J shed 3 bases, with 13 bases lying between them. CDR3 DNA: TGTGCCAGTAGTCCCCTGGGCTCGGACTATGGCTACACCTTC. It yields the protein CASSPLGSDYGYTF.

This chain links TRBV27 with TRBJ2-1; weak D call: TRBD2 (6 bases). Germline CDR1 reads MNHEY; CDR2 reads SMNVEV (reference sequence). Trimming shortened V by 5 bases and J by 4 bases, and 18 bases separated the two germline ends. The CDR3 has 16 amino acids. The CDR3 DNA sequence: TGTGCCAGCAGTGAAGTTGGAGCGGGTGGATACAATGAGCAGTTCTTC. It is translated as CASSEVGAGGYNEQFF.

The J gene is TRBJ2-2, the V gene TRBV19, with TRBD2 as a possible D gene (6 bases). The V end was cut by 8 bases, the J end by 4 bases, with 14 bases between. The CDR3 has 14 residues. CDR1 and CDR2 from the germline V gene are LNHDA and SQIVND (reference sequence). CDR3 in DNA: TGTGCCAGTTCCGTCGGGCGGGGCACCGGGGAGCTGTTTTTT. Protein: CASSVGRGTGELFF.

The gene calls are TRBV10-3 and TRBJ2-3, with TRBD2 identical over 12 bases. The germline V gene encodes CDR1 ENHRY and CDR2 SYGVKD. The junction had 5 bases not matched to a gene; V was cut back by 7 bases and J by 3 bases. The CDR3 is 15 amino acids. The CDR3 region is CAIKSGLAGTDTQYF. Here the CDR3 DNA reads TGTGCCATCAAATCCGGACTAGCGGGAACAGATACGCAGTATTTT.

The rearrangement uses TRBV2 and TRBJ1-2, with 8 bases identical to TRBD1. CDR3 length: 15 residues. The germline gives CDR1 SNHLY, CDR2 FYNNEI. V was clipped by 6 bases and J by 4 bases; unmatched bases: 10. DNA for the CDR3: TGTGCCAGCAGCCTCTCAGGGGGCTGGGGCTATGGCTACACCTTC. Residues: CASSLSGGWGYGYTF.

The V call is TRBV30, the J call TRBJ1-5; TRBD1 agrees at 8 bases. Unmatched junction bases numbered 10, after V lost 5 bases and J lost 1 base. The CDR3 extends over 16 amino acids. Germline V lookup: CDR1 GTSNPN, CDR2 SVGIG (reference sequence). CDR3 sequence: CAWGVTGVLSNQPQHF. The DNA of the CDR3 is TGTGCCTGGGGGGTGACAGGGGTTTTGAGCAATCAGCCCCAGCATTTT.

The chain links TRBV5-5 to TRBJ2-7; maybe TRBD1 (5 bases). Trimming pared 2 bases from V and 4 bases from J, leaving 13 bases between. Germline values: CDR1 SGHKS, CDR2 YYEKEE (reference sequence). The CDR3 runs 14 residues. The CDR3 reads CASSLLGARYEQYF. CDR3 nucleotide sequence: TGTGCCAGCAGCTTACTTGGGGCCAGGTACGAGCAGTACTTC.

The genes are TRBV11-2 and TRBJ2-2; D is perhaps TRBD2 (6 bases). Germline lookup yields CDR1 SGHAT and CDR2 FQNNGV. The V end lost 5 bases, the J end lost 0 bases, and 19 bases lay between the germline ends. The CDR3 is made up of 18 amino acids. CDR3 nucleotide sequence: TGTGCCAGCAGCATCTCATTCGGGGGACCCGCGAACACCGGGGAGCTGTTTTTT. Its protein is CASSISFGGPANTGELFF.

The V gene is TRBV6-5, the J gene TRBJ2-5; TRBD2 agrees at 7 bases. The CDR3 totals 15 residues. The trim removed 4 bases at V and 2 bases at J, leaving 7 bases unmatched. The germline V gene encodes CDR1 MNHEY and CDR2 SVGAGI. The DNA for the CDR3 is TGTGCCAGCAGTTCCGACCTAGCGGAGCAAGAGACCCAGTACTTC. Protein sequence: CASSSDLAEQETQYF.

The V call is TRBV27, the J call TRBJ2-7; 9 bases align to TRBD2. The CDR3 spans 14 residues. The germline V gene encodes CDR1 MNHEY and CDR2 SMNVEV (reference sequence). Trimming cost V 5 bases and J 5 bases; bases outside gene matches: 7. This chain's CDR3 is CASSLSSGTHEQYF. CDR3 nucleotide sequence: TGTGCCAGCAGTCTCTCTAGCGGGACCCACGAGCAGTACTTC.

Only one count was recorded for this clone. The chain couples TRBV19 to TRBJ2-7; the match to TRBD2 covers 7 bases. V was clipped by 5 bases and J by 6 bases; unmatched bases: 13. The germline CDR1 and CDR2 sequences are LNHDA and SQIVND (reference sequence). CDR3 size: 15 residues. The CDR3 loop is CASSWGVREKGEQYF. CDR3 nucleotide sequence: TGTGCCAGTAGTTGGGGTGTGCGGGAGAAGGGCGAGCAGTACTTC.

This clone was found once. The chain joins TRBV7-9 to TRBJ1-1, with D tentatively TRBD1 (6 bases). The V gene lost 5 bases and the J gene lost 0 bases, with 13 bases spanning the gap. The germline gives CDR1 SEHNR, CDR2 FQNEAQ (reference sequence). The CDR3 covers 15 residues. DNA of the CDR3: TGTGCCAGCAGCCCGATAGGACAGTTGAACACTGAAGCTTTCTTT. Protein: CASSPIGQLNTEAFF. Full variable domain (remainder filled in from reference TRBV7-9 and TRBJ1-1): DTGVSQNPRHKITKRGQNVTFRCDPISEHNRLYWYRQTLGQGPEFLTYFQNEAQLEKSRLLSDRFSAERPKGSFSTLEIQRTEQGDSAMYLCASSPIGQLNTEAFFGQGTRLTVV.

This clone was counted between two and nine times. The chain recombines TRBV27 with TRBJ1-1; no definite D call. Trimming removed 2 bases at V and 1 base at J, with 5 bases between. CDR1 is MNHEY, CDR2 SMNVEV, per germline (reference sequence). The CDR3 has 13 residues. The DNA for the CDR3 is TGTGCCAGCAGTTTAACAGCGAACACTGAAGCTTTCTTT. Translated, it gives CASSLTANTEAFF.

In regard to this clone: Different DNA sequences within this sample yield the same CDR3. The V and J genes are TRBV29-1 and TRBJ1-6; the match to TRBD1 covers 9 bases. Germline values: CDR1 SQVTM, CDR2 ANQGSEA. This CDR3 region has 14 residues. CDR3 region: CRYKAGQGKNTLHF. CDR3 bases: TGCAGGTATAAGGCGGGACAGGGTAAGAACACCCTCCACTTT.

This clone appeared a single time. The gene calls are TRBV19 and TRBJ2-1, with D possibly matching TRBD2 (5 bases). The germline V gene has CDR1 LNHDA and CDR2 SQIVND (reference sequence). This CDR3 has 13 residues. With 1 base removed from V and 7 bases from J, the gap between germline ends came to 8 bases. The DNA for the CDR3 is TGTGCCAGTAGTATAGGAGGGATTAATGAGCAGTTCTTC. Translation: CASSIGGINEQFF. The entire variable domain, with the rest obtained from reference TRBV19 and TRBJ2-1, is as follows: DGGITQSPKYLFRKEGQNVTLSCEQNLNHDAMYWYRQDPGQGLRLIYYSQIVNDFQKGDIAEGYSVSREKKESFPLTVTSAQKNPTAFYLCASSIGGINEQFFGPGTRLTVL.

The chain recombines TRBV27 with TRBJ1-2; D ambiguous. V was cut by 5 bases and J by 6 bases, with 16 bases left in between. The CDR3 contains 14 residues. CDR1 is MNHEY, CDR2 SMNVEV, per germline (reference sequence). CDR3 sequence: CASSLSLRQDGYTF. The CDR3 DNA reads TGTGCCAGCAGTCTAAGTCTTAGACAAGATGGCTACACCTTC.

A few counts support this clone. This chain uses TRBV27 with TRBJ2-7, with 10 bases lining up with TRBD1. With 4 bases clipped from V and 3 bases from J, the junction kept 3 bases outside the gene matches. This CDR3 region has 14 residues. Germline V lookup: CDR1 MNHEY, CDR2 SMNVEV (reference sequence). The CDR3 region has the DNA TGTGCCAGCAGTTCGGGGGACAGGGGCTACGAGCAGTACTTC. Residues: CASSSGDRGYEQYF.

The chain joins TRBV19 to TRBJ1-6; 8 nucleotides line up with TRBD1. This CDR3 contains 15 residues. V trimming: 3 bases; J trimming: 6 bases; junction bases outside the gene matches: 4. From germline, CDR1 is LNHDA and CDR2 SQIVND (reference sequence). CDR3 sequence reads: CASSIATGANSPLHF. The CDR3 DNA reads TGTGCCAGTAGTATCGCGACAGGGGCTAATTCACCCCTCCACTTT.

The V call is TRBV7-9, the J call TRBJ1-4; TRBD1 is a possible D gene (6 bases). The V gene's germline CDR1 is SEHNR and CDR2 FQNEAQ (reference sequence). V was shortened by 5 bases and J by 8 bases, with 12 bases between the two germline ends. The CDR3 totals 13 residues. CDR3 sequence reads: CASSDRDTEKLFF. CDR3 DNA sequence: TGTGCCAGCAGCGACCGGGACACAGAAAAACTGTTTTTT.

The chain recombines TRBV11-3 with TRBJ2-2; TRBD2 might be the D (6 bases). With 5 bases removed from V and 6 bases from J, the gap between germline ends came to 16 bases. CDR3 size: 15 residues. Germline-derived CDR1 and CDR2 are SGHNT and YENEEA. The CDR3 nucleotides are TGTGCCAGCAGCCGGGGCGGGATGCTCGCCGGGGAGCTGTTTTTT. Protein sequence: CASSRGGMLAGELFF.

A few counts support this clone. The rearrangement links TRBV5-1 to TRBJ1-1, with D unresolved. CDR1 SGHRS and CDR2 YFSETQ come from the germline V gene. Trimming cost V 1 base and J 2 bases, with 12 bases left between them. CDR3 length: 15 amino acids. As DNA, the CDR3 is TGCGCCAGCAGCTTGAGGCCAGGCCGCAACACTGAAGCTTTCTTT. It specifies CASSLRPGRNTEAFF.

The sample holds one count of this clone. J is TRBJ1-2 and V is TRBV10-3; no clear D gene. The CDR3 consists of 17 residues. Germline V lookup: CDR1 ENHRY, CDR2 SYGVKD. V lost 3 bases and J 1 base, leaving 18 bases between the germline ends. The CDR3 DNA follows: TGTGCCATCAGTGACCTACTTATGGAGGGCTTTAACTATGGCTACACCTTC. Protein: CAISDLLMEGFNYGYTF.

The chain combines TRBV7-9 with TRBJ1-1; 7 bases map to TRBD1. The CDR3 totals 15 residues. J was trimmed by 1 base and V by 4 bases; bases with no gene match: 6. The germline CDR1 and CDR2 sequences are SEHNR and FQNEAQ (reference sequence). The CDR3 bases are TGTGCCAGCAGCTCACCGGGACAGAGGAACACTGAAGCTTTCTTT. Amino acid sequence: CASSSPGQRNTEAFF. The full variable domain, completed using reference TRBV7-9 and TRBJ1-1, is DTGVSQNPRHKITKRGQNVTFRCDPISEHNRLYWYRQTLGQGPEFLTYFQNEAQLEKSRLLSDRFSAERPKGSFSTLEIQRTEQGDSAMYLCASSSPGQRNTEAFFGQGTRLTVV.

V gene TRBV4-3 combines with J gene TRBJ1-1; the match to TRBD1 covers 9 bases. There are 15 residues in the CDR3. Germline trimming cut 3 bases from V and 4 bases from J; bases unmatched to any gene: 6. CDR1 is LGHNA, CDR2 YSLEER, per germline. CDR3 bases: TGCGCCAGCAGCCAGTCCACAGGGGGCGGCACTGAAGCTTTCTTT. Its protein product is CASSQSTGGGTEAFF.

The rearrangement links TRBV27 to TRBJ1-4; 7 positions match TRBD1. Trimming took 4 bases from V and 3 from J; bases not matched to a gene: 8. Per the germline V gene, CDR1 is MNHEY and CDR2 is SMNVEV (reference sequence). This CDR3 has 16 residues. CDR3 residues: CASSSTVGGPNEKLFF. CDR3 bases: TGTGCCAGCAGTTCTACCGTAGGGGGCCCTAATGAAAAACTGTTTTTT. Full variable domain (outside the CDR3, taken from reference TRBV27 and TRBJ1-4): EAQVTQNPRYLITVTGKKLTVTCSQNMNHEYMSWYRQDPGLGLRQIYYSMNVEVTDKGDVPEGYKVSRKEKRNFPLILESPSPNQTSLYFCASSSTVGGPNEKLFFGSGTQLSVL.

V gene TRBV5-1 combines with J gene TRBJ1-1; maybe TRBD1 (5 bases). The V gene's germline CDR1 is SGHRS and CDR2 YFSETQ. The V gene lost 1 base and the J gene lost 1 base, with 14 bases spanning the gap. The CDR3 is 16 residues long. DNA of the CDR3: TGCGCCAGCAGCTTGTACGACAGCCGGCCGAACACTGAAGCTTTCTTT. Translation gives CASSLYDSRPNTEAFF.

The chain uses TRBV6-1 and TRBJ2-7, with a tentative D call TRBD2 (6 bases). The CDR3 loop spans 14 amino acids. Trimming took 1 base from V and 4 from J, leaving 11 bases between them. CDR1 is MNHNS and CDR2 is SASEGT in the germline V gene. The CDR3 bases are TGTGCCAGCAGTGAAGTGGAGGGTTTGTACGAGCAGTACTTC. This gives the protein CASSEVEGLYEQYF.